This T cell receptor (beta chain) was found in a study of cytomegalovirus exposure and HLA in healthy donors. Study context: A previous analysis identified approximately 120 million unique TCR beta sequences derived from some 170 million T cells.

Healthy individuals who donated bone marrow served as the donors. Findings of the study overall: Most CMV-associated TCR beta chains were later found to appear HLA-restricted. Rare TCR sequences dominated, though some public TCRs recurred in many donors.

On this clone: No antigen is known for it.

This CDR3 spans 13 amino acids. Germline V gene sequence: CDR1 SEHNR, CDR2 FQNEAQ (reference sequence). Losses at the gene ends were 5 bases for V and 3 bases for J; bases not matched to a gene: 2. The PCR was carried out with 60 Vbeta primers and 13 Jbeta primers. The data were produced by immunoSEQ multiplex PCR, yet TCRdb's version contains in-frame clones alone and is incomplete. Of some 130,000 clones in the sample, over 60% were seen once. The receptor comes from a male donor in good health and CMV-seropositive. This chain connects TRBV7-9 to TRBJ2-7; 9 bases line up with TRBD2. Sequenced material: PBMCs. The CDR3 nucleotides read TGTGCCAGCAGCCTGACTAGCGGCTACGAGCAGTACTTC. Translating gives CASSLTSGYEQYF.